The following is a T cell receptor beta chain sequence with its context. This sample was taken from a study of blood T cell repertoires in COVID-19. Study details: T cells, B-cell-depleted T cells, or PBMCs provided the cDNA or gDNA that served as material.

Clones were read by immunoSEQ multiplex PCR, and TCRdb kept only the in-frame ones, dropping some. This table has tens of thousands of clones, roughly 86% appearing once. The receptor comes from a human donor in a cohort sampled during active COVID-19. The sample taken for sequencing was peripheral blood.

CDR3 DNA: TGTGCCAGCAGCAATAGCGGGAGGTCGATCAATGAGCAGTTCTTC. It codes for CASSNSGRSINEQFF. J is TRBJ2-1 and V is TRBV28, with TRBD2 matching 10 bases. J lost 6 bases, V lost 6 bases, and 8 bases had no gene match. Germline V gene data show CDR1 as MDHEN and CDR2 as SYDVKM. This CDR3 spans 15 amino acids.